This TCR beta chain was sequenced during a study of T-cell reconstitution after alpha-beta-depleted transplantation in children. Trimming pared 1 base from V and 0 bases from J, leaving 7 bases between. The CDR3 is made up of 16 amino acids. The germline gives CDR1 SGHVS, CDR2 FNYEAQ. Unique molecular identifiers featured in how the TCRbeta library was prepared. TCRdb ran MiXCR on the PCR reads and lists one entry per CDR3 protein. The sample gives 350,000 to 450,000 distinct CDR3 sequences, 10% to 15% of which show up once; 3.5% to 4.5% is in the top ten. This chain uses TRBV7-6 with TRBJ2-6; no clear D. This TCR was recovered from a human donor who donated a stem cell graft to a child with Fanconi anemia. This sample comprised PBMCs, obtained from the stem cell graft. CDR3: CASSLDEVSGANVLTF. CDR3 nucleotide sequence: TGTGCCAGCAGCTTAGACGAAGTCTCTGGGGCCAACGTCCTGACTTTC.